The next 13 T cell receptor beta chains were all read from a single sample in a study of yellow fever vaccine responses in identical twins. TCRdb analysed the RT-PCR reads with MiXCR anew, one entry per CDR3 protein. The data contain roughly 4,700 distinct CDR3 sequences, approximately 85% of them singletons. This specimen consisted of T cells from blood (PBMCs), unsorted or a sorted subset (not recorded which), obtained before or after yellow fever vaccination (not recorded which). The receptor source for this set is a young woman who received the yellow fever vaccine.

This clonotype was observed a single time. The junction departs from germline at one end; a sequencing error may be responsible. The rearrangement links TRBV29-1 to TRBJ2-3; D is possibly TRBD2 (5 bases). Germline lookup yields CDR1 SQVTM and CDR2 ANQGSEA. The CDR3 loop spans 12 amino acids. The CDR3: CSGNGNTDSQYF. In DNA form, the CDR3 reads TGCAGCGGTAACGGGAACACAGATTCGCAGTATTTT.

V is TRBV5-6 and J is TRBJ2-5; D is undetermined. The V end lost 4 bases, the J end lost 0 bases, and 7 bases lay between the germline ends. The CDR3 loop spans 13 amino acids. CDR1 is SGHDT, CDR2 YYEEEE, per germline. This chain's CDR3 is CASSPTNQETQYF. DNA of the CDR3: TGTGCCAGCAGCCCGACAAACCAAGAGACCCAGTACTTC.

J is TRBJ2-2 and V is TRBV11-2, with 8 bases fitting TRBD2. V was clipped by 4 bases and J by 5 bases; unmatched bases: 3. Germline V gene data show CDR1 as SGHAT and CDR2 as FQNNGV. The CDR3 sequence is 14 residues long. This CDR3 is CASSSGTRTGELFF. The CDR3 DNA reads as TGTGCCAGCAGCTCAGGGACTAGAACCGGGGAGCTGTTTTTT.

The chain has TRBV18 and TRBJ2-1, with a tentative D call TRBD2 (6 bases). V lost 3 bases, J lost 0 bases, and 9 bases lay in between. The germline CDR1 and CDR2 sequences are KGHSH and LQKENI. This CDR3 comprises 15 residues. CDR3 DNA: TGTGCCAGCTCACCGACCGGGAGCTCCTACAATGAGCAGTTCTTC. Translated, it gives CASSPTGSSYNEQFF.

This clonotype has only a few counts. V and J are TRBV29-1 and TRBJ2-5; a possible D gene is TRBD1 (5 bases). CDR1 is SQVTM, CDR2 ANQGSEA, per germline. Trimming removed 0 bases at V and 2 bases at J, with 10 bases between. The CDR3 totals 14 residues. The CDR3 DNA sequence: TGCAGCGTTGAAGATTGGGCAGGGCAAGAGACCCAGTACTTC. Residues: CSVEDWAGQETQYF.

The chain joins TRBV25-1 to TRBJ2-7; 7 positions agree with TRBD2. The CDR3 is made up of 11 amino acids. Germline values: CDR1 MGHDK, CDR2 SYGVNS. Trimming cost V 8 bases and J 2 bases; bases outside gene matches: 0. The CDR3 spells CASGGAYEQYF. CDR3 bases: TGTGCCAGCGGGGGGGCCTACGAGCAGTACTTC.

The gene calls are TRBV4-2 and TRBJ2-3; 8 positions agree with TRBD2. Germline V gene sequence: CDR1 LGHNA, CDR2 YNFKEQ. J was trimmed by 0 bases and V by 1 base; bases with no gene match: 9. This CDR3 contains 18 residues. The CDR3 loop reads CASSQGAGEPTSTDTQYF. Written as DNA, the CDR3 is TGTGCCAGCAGCCAAGGAGCGGGAGAGCCAACTAGCACAGATACGCAGTATTTT.

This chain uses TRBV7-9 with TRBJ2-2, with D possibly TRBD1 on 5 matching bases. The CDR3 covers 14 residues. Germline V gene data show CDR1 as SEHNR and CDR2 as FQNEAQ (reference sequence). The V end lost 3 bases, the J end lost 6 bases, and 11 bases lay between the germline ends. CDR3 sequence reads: CASSFEQAPGELFF. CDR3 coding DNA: TGTGCCAGCAGCTTCGAACAGGCTCCCGGGGAGCTGTTTTTT.

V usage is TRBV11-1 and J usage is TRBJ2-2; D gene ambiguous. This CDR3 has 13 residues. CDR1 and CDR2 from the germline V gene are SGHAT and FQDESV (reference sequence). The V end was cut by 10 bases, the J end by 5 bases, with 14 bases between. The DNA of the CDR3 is TGTGCCATCATCGAAGGCAGAACCGGGGAGCTGTTTTTT. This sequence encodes CAIIEGRTGELFF.

The DNA of the CDR3 is TGTGCCACCAGTAAAGACACTAGCGACACAGATACGCAGTATTTT. Its protein product is CATSKDTSDTDTQYF. The chain joins TRBV15 to TRBJ2-3, with 7 bases aligning to TRBD2. The germline V gene encodes CDR1 LNHNV and CDR2 YYDKDF (reference sequence). This CDR3 region has 15 residues. V gave up 6 bases and J gave up 2 bases; unmatched junction bases: 8.

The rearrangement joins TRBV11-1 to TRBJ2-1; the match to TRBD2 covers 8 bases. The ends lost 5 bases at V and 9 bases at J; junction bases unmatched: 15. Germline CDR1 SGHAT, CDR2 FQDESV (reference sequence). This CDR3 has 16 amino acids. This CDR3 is CASSPLSGREVAEQFF. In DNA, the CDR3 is TGTGCCAGCAGCCCCCTGTCTGGGCGGGAGGTGGCTGAGCAGTTCTTC.

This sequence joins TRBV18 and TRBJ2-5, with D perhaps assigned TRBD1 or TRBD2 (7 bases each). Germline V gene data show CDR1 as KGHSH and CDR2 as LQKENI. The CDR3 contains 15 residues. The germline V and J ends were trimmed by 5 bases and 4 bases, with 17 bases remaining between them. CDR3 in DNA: TGTGCCAGCTCAGCCTACAGGGGAGGGAGAGAGACCCAGTACTTC. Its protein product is CASSAYRGGRETQYF.

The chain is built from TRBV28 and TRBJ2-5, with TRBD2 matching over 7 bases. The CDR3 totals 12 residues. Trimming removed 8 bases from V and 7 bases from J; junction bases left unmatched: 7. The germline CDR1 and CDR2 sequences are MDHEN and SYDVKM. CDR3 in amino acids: CASLAGAGTQYF. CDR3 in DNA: TGTGCCAGCTTAGCGGGCGCCGGGACCCAGTACTTC.